The table lists the clone carrying this T cell receptor beta chain with a count of one. This record belongs to a study of PD-1 blockade in classical Hodgkin lymphoma. Using immunoSEQ multiplex PCR, the repertoire was profiled, and TCRdb retains in-frame clones only, with some absent. The sample has about 85,000 clones, over 75% seen once. Indicated time point: cycle 4 day 1 (C4D1), after 6 weeks of nivolumab. Every patient relapsed after autologous stem cell transplantation, and brentuximab vedotin exposure varied. The CDR3 sequence is 16 residues long. This chain joins TRBV21-1 and TRBJ2-7; the table calls TRBD2, which could not be checked here. TRBV21-1 is labeled a pseudogene. The origin of this receptor is a human donor with classical Hodgkin lymphoma. The sample was peripheral blood mononuclear cells (PBMCs), taken before the fourth cycle of nivolumab. The CDR3: CASSSSIRDFSYEQYF. CDR3 DNA: TGTGCCAGCAGCTCATCGATCCGGGACTTCTCCTACGAGCAGTACTTC.